A single sample is the source of the 18 T cell receptor beta chains below, sequenced in a study of molecular identifiers for immune sequencing clone quantification. MiXCR, applied by TCRdb to the PCR reads, yields one record per CDR3 protein. The sample includes roughly 320,000 distinct CDR3 sequences, over 20% of them seen just once. Sample: naive CD8+ T cells from blood, with Jurkat cell RNA spiked in. Described subset: FACS-sorted CD8+CD4-CCR7+CD45RA+ naive T cells. Receptor source: a human donor in good health. Some libraries in this study had Jurkat cell RNA spiked in.

The chain joins TRBV14 to TRBJ2-1; no clear D. This CDR3 is 17 amino acids long. The V end was cut by 3 bases, the J end by 0 bases, with 15 bases between. Germline V gene data show CDR1 as SGHDN and CDR2 as FVKESK. For the CDR3, the DNA is TGTGCCAGCAGCCAGGGCTCAACACGAAACTCCTACAATGAGCAGTTCTTC. As protein: CASSQGSTRNSYNEQFF.

The chain combines TRBV10-3 with TRBJ2-3, with no clear D. V dropped 6 bases and J dropped 2 bases, with 15 bases sitting between them. The CDR3 has 15 residues. The germline V gene has CDR1 ENHRY and CDR2 SYGVKD. This CDR3 is CAISEVGSLTDTQYF. In DNA form, the CDR3 reads TGTGCCATCAGCGAGGTTGGAAGCCTCACAGATACGCAGTATTTT.

This clonotype was observed at least ten times. The chain employs TRBV4-3 and TRBJ2-3; 7 bases agree with TRBD1. Trimming at V came to 5 bases and at J to 1 base, leaving 9 bases not matched to a gene. The CDR3 extends over 16 amino acids. Germline lookup yields CDR1 LGHNA and CDR2 YSLEER. CDR3 bases: TGCGCCAGCAGCAAAGGTGCCGGGACAGGCACAGATACGCAGTATTTT. Translated, it gives CASSKGAGTGTDTQYF.

There are many counts of this clonotype. The V call is TRBV7-9, the J call TRBJ2-3; 11 bases match TRBD2. This CDR3 is built from 16 residues. Germline V gene sequence: CDR1 SEHNR, CDR2 FQNEAQ (reference sequence). Trimming at V came to 4 bases and at J to 3 bases, leaving 6 bases not matched to a gene. CDR3 bases: TGTGCCAGCAGCTCCCTCACTAGCGGGAGTACAGATACGCAGTATTTT. It is translated as CASSSLTSGSTDTQYF.

This clonotype came up a few times. This sequence joins TRBV3-1 and TRBJ2-7; D gene unclear. V lost 1 base and J 1 base, leaving 8 bases between the germline ends. The germline gives CDR1 LGHDT, CDR2 YNNKEL (reference sequence). This CDR3 comprises 14 residues. CDR3 loop: CASSQVADSYEQYF. CDR3 nucleotides: TGTGCCAGCAGCCAAGTAGCCGATTCCTACGAGCAGTACTTC.

The table lists this clonotype with many counts. The chain is built from TRBV12-3 or TRBV12-4 and TRBJ2-3, with 11 bases lining up with TRBD2. The V gene end was trimmed by 7 bases and the J gene end by 2 bases; junction bases not matched to a gene: 8. The CDR3 is 16 residues long. The CDR3 DNA follows: TGTGCCAGCACCCCCCTAGCGGGAGGACTCACAGATACGCAGTATTTT. Residues: CASTPLAGGLTDTQYF.

This clonotype was counted a few times. This may stem from a read error, because a much larger clone lies one nucleotide away. The chain has TRBV2 and TRBJ2-3, with 7 bases aligning to TRBD2. Germline V CDR1 and CDR2: SNHLY, FYNNEI. This CDR3 is built from 16 residues. After removal of 2 bases from V and 4 bases from J, the junction contained 9 bases not matched to a gene. CDR3 sequence: CASSEFPSGRADTQYF. In nucleotides, the CDR3 is TGTGCCAGCAGTGAATTTCCTAGCGGCCGAGCAGATACGCAGTATTTT. Drawing the rest from reference TRBV2 and TRBJ2-3, the complete variable domain is EPEVTQTPSHQVTQMGQEVILRCVPISNHLYFYWYRQILGQKVEFLVSFYNNEISEKSEIFDDQFSVERPDGSNFTLKIRSTKLEDSAMYFCASSEFPSGRADTQYFGPGTRLTVL.

This clonotype was recorded many times. This chain uses TRBV5-1 with TRBJ1-1; 8 positions match TRBD1. This CDR3 has 15 residues. The V gene end was trimmed by 4 bases and the J gene end by 0 bases; junction bases not matched to a gene: 5. Germline loops: CDR1 SGHRS, CDR2 YFSETQ. The CDR3 protein is CASSPWDRLNTEAFF. The CDR3 coding sequence is TGCGCCAGCAGCCCGTGGGACAGGTTGAACACTGAAGCTTTCTTT.

A remark on this clonotype: It may be a read error: a sequence one base away is much more abundant. The chain links TRBV4-3 to TRBJ2-1; TRBD1 agrees at 9 bases. The CDR3 sequence is 14 residues long. The junction had 2 bases not matched to a gene; V was cut back by 3 bases and J by 5 bases. Germline V gives CDR1 LGHNA, CDR2 YSLEER. The CDR3: CASSHGTGHNEQFF. The DNA for the CDR3 is TGCGCCAGCAGCCACGGGACAGGGCACAATGAGCAGTTCTTC.

This clonotype was found many times. V usage is TRBV20-1 and J usage is TRBJ2-7, with TRBD2 identical over 12 bases. The CDR3 contains 14 residues. CDR1 and CDR2 from the germline V gene are DFQATT and SNEGSKA (reference sequence). V was clipped by 0 bases and J by 6 bases; unmatched bases: 3. CDR3 residues: CSARESTSGSEQYF. The CDR3 DNA reads TGCAGTGCTAGAGAGTCGACTAGCGGGAGCGAGCAGTACTTC.

V is TRBV7-2 and J is TRBJ2-5; D uncertain. V gave up 5 bases and J gave up 2 bases, with 12 bases separating them. From germline, CDR1 is SGHTA and CDR2 FQGNSA. The CDR3 spans 14 residues. CDR3 sequence: CASSRMWEQETQYF. CDR3 in DNA: TGTGCCAGCAGCCGTATGTGGGAACAAGAGACCCAGTACTTC.

This clonotype was observed at least ten times. This rearrangement joins TRBV28 to TRBJ1-5, with D hard to call. V was clipped by 6 bases and J by 4 bases, with 19 bases between them. The length of the CDR3 is 16 residues. Germline V gene lookup returns CDR1 MDHEN and CDR2 SYDVKM. The CDR3 region is CASSRPTSGGNQPQHF. The DNA of the CDR3 is TGTGCCAGCAGCCGACCCACCTCGGGTGGTAATCAGCCCCAGCATTTT.

This clonotype was seen at least ten times. V and J are TRBV4-3 and TRBJ2-3; D possibly corresponds to TRBD1 (5 bases). CDR1 LGHNA and CDR2 YSLEER come from the germline V gene. Trimming took 4 bases from V and 1 from J, leaving 12 bases between them. This CDR3 has 15 residues. Written as DNA, the CDR3 is TGCGCCAGCAGCCCCTGGGGCCAGCGCACAGATACGCAGTATTTT. It specifies CASSPWGQRTDTQYF.

This clonotype was counted ten times or more. The rearrangement joins TRBV6-4 to TRBJ2-7; D call uncertain. CDR3 length: 18 residues. The V gene's germline CDR1 is MRHNA and CDR2 SNTAGT. The V end lost 2 bases, the J end lost 3 bases, and 23 bases lay between the germline ends. CDR3 sequence (DNA): TGTGCCAGCAGTGACGACCCGTCTGACACCCGAACCGTCTACGAGCAGTACTTC. Its translation is CASSDDPSDTRTVYEQYF.

This clonotype was observed a few times. CDR3 residues: CASSLGTGTLAYEQYF. Written as DNA, the CDR3 is TGTGCCAGCAGCTTAGGGACCGGGACTCTTGCCTACGAGCAGTACTTC. This chain links TRBV13 with TRBJ2-7, with D maybe TRBD2 (6 bases). V dropped 0 bases and J dropped 2 bases, with 14 bases sitting between them. Germline values: CDR1 PRHDT, CDR2 FYEKMQ (reference sequence). CDR3 size: 16 residues.

On this clonotype itself: This may stem from a read error, because a much larger clone lies one nucleotide away. The J gene is TRBJ2-7, the V gene TRBV6-1; D possibly corresponds to TRBD2 (5 bases). The CDR3 covers 12 residues. The V end lost 11 bases, the J end lost 3 bases, and 14 bases lay between the germline ends. CDR1 is MNHNS, CDR2 SASEGT, per germline. CDR3 amino acids: CAGGLWGYEQYF. Here the CDR3 DNA reads TGTGCCGGCGGGTTATGGGGCTACGAGCAGTACTTC.

This clonotype showed up many times. CDR3 sequence (DNA): TGTGCCAGCAGCCCCAGGAGGGGGGAGGGCACTGAAGCTTTCTTT. Protein: CASSPRRGEGTEAFF. The V gene is TRBV9, the J gene TRBJ1-1; weak D call: TRBD1 (6 bases). The ends were cut back, 4 bases at V and 4 bases at J, with 17 bases in the middle. The CDR3 is made up of 15 amino acids. The V gene's germline CDR1 is SGDLS and CDR2 YYNGEE.

In this sample, this clonotype turned up a few times. This sequence joins TRBV7-6 and TRBJ1-1; no definite D call. V gave up 6 bases and J gave up 9 bases, with 14 bases separating them. CDR3 length: 12 residues. Per the germline V gene, CDR1 is SGHVS and CDR2 is FNYEAQ. The CDR3 sequence is CASRMKGPQAFF. CDR3 in DNA: TGTGCCAGCAGGATGAAAGGTCCTCAAGCTTTCTTT.